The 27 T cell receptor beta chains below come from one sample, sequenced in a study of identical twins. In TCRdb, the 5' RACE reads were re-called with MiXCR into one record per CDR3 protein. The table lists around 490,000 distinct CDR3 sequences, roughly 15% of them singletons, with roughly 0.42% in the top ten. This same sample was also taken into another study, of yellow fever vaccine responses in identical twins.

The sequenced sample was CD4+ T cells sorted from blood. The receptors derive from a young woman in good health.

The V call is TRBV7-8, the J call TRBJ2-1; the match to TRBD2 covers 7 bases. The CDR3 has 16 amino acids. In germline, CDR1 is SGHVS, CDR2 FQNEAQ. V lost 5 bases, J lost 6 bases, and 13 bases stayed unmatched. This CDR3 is CASSKAGRIAGNEQFF. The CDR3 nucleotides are TGTGCCAGCAGCAAGGCGGGTCGGATAGCGGGCAATGAGCAGTTCTTC.

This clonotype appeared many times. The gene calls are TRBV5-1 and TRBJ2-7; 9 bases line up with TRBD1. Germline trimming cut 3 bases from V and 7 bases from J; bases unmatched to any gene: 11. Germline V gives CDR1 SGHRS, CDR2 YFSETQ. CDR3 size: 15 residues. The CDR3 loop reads CASSSPQTGGSEQYF. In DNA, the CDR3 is TGCGCCAGCAGCTCCCCCCAGACAGGGGGTAGTGAGCAGTACTTC. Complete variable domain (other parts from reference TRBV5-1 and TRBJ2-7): KAGVTQTPRYLIKTRGQQVTLSCSPISGHRSVSWYQQTPGQGLQFLFEYFSETQRNKGNFPGRFSGRQFSNSRSEMNVSTLELGDSALYLCASSSPQTGGSEQYFGPGTRLTVT.

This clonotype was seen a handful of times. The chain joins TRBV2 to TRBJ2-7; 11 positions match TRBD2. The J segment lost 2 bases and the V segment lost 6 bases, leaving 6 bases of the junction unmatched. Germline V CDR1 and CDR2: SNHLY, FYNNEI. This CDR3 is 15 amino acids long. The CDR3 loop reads CASRIPGLAAYEQYF. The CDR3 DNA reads TGTGCCAGCAGGATTCCGGGACTAGCGGCCTACGAGCAGTACTTC.

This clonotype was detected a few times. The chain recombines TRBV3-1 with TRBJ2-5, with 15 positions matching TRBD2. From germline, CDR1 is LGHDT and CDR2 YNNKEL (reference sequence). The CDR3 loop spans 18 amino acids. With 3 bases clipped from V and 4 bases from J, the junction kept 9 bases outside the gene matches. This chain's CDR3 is CASSQGAPGLAGGETQYF. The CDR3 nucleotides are TGTGCCAGCAGCCAGGGGGCCCCGGGACTAGCGGGAGGAGAGACCCAGTACTTC.

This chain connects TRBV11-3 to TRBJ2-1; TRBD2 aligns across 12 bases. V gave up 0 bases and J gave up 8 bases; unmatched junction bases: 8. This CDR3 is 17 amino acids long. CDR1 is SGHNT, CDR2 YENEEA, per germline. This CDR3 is CASSLDIWLAGGDEQFF. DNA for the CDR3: TGTGCCAGCAGCTTAGATATTTGGCTAGCGGGAGGGGATGAGCAGTTCTTC.

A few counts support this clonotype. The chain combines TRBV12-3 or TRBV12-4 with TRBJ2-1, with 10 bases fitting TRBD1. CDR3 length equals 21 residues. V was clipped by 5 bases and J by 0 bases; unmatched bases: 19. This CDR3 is CASSLRRTGGILLSSYNEQFF. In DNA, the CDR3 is TGTGCCAGCAGTCTTAGAAGGACAGGGGGAATTCTTTTGAGCTCCTACAATGAGCAGTTCTTC.

CDR3 DNA sequence: TGTGCCAGCTCACCCCCGGGATTCGGGGATTCACCCCTCCACTTT. This sequence encodes CASSPPGFGDSPLHF. The gene calls are TRBV18 and TRBJ1-6; D not certain. Germline V gene sequence: CDR1 KGHSH, CDR2 LQKENI. V was pared by 3 bases and J by 8 bases, with 14 bases between. The CDR3 has 15 residues.

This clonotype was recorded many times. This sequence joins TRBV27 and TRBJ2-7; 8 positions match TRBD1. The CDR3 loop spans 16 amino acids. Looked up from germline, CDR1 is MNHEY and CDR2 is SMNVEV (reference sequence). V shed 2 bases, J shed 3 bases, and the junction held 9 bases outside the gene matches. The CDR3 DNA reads TGTGCCAGCAGTTTACCCGGGACAGGTTGGGACTACGAGCAGTACTTC. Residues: CASSLPGTGWDYEQYF.

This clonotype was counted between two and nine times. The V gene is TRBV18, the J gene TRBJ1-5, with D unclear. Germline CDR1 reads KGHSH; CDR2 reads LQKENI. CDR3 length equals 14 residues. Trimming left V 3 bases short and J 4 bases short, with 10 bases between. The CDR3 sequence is CASSPGNKNQPQHF. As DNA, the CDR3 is TGTGCCAGCTCACCCGGAAATAAGAATCAGCCCCAGCATTTT.

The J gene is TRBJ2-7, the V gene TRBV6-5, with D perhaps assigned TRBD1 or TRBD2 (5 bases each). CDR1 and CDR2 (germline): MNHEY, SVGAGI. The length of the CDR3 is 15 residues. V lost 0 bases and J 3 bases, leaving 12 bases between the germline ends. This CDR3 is CASSYSSGGIYEQYF. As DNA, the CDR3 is TGTGCCAGCAGTTACTCCTCTGGGGGTATCTACGAGCAGTACTTC.

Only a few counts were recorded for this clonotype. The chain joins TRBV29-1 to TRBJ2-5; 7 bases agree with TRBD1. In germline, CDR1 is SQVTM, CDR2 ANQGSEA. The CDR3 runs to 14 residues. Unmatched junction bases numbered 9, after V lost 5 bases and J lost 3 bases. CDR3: CSVKRQGREETQYF. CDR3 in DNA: TGCAGCGTTAAAAGACAGGGTAGAGAAGAGACCCAGTACTTC. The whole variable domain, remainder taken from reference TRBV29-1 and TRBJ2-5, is SAVISQKPSRDICQRGTSLTIQCQVDSQVTMMFWYRQQPGQSLTLIATANQGSEATYESGFVIDKFPISRPNLTFSTLTVSNMSPEDSSIYLCSVKRQGREETQYFGPGTRLLVL.

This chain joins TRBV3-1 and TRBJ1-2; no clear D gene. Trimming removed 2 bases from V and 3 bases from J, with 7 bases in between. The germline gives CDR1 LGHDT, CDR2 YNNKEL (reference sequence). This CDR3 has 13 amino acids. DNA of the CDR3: TGTGCCAGCAGCCAAACCTGGGACTATGGCTACACCTTC. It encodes CASSQTWDYGYTF.

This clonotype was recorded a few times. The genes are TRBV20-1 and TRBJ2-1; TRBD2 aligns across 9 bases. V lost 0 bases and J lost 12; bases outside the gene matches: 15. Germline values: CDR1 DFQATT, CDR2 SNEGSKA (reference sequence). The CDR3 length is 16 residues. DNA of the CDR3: TGCAGTGCTAGAGATGGAATGCGACTAGCGGTACAACTGCAGTTCTTC. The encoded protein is CSARDGMRLAVQLQFF.

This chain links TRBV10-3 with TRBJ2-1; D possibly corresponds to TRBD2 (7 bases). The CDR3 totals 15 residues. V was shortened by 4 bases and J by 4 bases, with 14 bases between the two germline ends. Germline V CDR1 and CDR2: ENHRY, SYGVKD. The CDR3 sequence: CAISAGGQEYNEQFF. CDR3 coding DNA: TGTGCCATCAGTGCGGGGGGCCAGGAGTACAATGAGCAGTTCTTC.

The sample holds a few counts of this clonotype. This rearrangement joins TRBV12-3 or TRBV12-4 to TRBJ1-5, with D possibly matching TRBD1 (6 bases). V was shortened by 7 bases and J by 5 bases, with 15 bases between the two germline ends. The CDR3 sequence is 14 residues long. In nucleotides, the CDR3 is TGTGCCAGCACCCTGGGGGACACTCATCAGCCCCAGCATTTT. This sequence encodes CASTLGDTHQPQHF.

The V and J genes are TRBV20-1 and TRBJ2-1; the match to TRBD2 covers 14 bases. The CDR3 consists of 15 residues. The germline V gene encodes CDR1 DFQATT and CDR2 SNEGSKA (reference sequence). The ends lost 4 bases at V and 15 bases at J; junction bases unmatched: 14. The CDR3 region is CSANALTSGRAEMFF. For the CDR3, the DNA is TGCAGTGCTAACGCTTTGACTAGCGGGAGGGCCGAGATGTTCTTC.

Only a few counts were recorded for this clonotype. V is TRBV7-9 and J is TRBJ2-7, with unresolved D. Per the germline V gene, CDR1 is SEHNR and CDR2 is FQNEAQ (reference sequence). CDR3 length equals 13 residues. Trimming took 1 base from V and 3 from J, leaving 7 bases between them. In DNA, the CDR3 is TGTGCCAGCAGCTTAGAACCAGTCTACGAGCAGTACTTC. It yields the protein CASSLEPVYEQYF.

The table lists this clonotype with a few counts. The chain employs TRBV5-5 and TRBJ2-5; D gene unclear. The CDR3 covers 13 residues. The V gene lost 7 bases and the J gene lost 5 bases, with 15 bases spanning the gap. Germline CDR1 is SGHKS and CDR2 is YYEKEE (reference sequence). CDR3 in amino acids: CASRRVLGETQYF. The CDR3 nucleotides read TGTGCCAGCCGCCGGGTCCTAGGGGAGACCCAGTACTTC.

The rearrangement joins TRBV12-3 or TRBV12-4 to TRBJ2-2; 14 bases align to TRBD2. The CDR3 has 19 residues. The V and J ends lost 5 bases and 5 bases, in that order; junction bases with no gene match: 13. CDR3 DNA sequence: TGTGCCAGCAGTCTACCACCGGGACTAGCGGGAGTGAGGACCGGGGAGCTGTTTTTT. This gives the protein CASSLPPGLAGVRTGELFF.

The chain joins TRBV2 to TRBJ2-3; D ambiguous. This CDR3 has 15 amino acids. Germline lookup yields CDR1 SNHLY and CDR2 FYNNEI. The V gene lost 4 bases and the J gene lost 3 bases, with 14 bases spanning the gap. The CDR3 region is CASSGSRARTDTQYF. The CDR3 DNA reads TGTGCCAGCAGTGGGTCACGAGCAAGGACAGATACGCAGTATTTT.

CDR3: CASSPAQPGLPTYEQYF. CDR3 sequence (DNA): TGTGCCAGCTCACCAGCCCAGCCGGGACTACCAACCTACGAGCAGTACTTC. The rearrangement links TRBV18 to TRBJ2-7; TRBD2 agrees at 7 bases. V gave up 2 bases and J gave up 2 bases; unmatched junction bases: 12. This CDR3 has 17 residues. Germline V CDR1 and CDR2: KGHSH, LQKENI.

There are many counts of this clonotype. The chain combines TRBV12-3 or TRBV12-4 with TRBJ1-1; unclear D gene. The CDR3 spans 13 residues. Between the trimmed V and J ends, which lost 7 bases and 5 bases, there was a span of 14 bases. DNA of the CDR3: TGTGCCAGCATCCCCTCCGTCGGGACTGAAGCTTTCTTT. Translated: CASIPSVGTEAFF.

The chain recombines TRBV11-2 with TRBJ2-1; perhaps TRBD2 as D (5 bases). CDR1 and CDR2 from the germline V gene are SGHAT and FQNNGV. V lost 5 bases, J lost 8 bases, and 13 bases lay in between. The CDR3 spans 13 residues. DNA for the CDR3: TGTGCCAGCAGCACCCCTTGGACTCATGAGCAGTTCTTC. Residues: CASSTPWTHEQFF.

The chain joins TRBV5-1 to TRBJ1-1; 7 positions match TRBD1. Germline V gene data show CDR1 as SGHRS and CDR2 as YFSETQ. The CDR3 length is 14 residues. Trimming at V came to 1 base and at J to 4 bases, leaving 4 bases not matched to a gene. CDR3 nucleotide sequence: TGCGCCAGCAGCTTGCTAGCAGGGGGCACTGAAGCTTTCTTT. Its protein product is CASSLLAGGTEAFF.

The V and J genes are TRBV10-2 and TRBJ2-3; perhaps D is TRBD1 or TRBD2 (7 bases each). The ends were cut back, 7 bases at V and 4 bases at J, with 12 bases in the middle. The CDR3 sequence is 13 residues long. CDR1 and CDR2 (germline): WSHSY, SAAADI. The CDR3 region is CASTGGAADTQYF. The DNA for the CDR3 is TGCGCCAGCACAGGGGGGGCGGCAGATACGCAGTATTTT.

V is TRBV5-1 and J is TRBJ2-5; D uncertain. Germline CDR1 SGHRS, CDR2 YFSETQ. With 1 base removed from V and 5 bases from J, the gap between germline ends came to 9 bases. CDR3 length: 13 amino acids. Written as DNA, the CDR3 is TGCGCCAGCAGCTTGAGCTTGCGCGAGACCCAGTACTTC. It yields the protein CASSLSLRETQYF.

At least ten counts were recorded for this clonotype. CDR3 sequence reads: CAISDGNEQFF. CDR3 bases: TGTGCCATCAGTGATGGGAATGAGCAGTTCTTC. The genes are TRBV10-3 and TRBJ2-1, with unresolved D. Germline V gives CDR1 ENHRY, CDR2 SYGVKD. This CDR3 is built from 11 residues. Trimming stripped 3 bases from V and 7 bases from J, with 4 bases between.